A selection of T cell receptor beta chains follows, all from one sample in a study of Ad26.COV2.S vaccination and SARS-CoV-2 variants. The repertoire was sequenced with immunoSEQ multiplex PCR; TCRdb's copy has only in-frame clones and lacks some. The sample contains approximately 300,000 clones, just under 85% of which appear only once. The material was peripheral blood, obtained in a trial of Ad26.COV2.S vaccine versus placebo. The receptor set was obtained from a person between 18 and 59 years old who received the Ad26.COV2.S COVID-19 vaccine or a placebo. Both conserved end residues are part of each CDR3. D genes are given only for firm matches. Some rows mark clone size as missing; the rest say once, few, many or name a class of expanded clone.

v_call,j_call,clone_size,cdr3_length,d_call,cdr3_nt,cdr3_aa
TRBV5-1,TRBJ1-4,-,14,-,TGCGCCAGCAGCTTGGAGACAAGTAATGAAAAACTGTTTTTT,CASSLETSNEKLFF
TRBV28,TRBJ1-5,once,15,TRBD1,TGTGCCAGCAGTTCCCTGACAGGGGGCTCTCAGCCCCAGCATTTT,CASSSLTGGSQPQHF
TRBV7-2,TRBJ1-2,-,13,-,TGTGCCAGCAGCTTAGGGCGGCTCTATGGCTACACCTTC,CASSLGRLYGYTF
TRBV11-2,TRBJ1-1,-,14,-,TGTGCCAGCAGCTTAGTGAGGGGAGGAACTGAAGCTTTCTTT,CASSLVRGGTEAFF
TRBV5-1,TRBJ1-6,few,15,TRBD1,TGCGCCAGCAGGACCGGGACAGGGAATAATTCACCCCTCCACTTT,CASRTGTGNNSPLHF
TRBV27,TRBJ1-5,-,15,-,TGTGCCAGCAGTTTATCCGGGGCTTCTTATCAGCCCCAGCATTTT,CASSLSGASYQPQHF
TRBV19,TRBJ1-1,few,14,-,TGTGCCAGTAGCGACTGGCCCATGAACACTGAAGCTTTCTTT,CASSDWPMNTEAFF
TRBV5-1,TRBJ2-7,-,15,-,TGCGCCAGCAGCTTGAATGGGGCCCGGGGCTACGAGCAGTACTTC,CASSLNGARGYEQYF
TRBV28,TRBJ1-4,-,14,-,TGTGCCAGCAGGAAAATCTCGGTTGTCGAAAAACTGTTTTTT,CASRKISVVEKLFF
TRBV28,TRBJ2-5,-,15,-,TGTGCCAGCAGTGTCGGCGGTACCTTCCAAGAGACCCAGTACTTC,CASSVGGTFQETQYF
TRBV4-1,TRBJ1-5,-,15,-,TGCGCCAGCAGCCAAGTGGGGGGCCCCGATCAGCCCCAGCATTTT,CASSQVGGPDQPQHF
TRBV11-1,TRBJ2-5,-,15,-,TGTGCCAGCAGCCCGGACTTCACGGGACAAGAGACCCAGTACTTC,CASSPDFTGQETQYF
TRBV24-1,TRBJ2-2,-,17,TRBD1,TGTGCCACCAGCGGTATAGCGACAGGGGGGAACACCGGGGAGCTGTTTTTT,CATSGIATGGNTGELFF
TRBV10-3,TRBJ1-1,-,16,TRBD1,TGTGCCGCCCAAGGGGACAGCGACACCCCGAACACTGAAGCTTTCTTT,CAAQGDSDTPNTEAFF
TRBV10-1,TRBJ2-5,-,13,TRBD1,TGCGCCAGCAGTGGACAGGGGCAAGAGACCCAGTACTTC,CASSGQGQETQYF
TRBV6-5,TRBJ1-1,-,14,TRBD1,TGTGCCAGCAGTTCCAGGACAGGGGTCCTCGAAGCTTTCTTT,CASSSRTGVLEAFF
TRBV6-1,TRBJ1-2,-,16,TRBD1,TGTGCCAGCAGTGGCCGGACAGGAACAGCTAACTATGGCTACACCTTC,CASSGRTGTANYGYTF
TRBV2,TRBJ1-5,-,14,-,TGTGCCAGCAGTGAAGCGCGGCAGGGGATGTCCCAGCATTTT,CASSEARQGMSQHF
TRBV7-3,TRBJ2-2,-,13,-,TGTGCCAGCAGCTTAGGGAACACCGGGGAGCTGTTTTTT,CASSLGNTGELFF
TRBV5-8,TRBJ1-3,-,17,-,TGTGCCAGCAGCTTGGAGGCGGGGAGGACCTCTGGAAACACCATATATTTT,CASSLEAGRTSGNTIYF
TRBV7-9,TRBJ2-4,-,18,-,TGTGCCAGCAGCTTAGAGTTGTCAGGGGACAAAAAGAAAAACATTCAGTACTTC,CASSLELSGDKKKNIQYF
TRBV3-1/TRBV3-2,TRBJ2-3,-,17,TRBD2,TGTGCCAGCAGCCTACCAACTAGCGGGGGGGCCCAAGATACGCAGTATTTT,CASSLPTSGGAQDTQYF
TRBV19,TRBJ1-6,-,14,TRBD1,TGTGCCAGTAGTGCCCAGGGGGTAAACTCACCCCTCCACTTT,CASSAQGVNSPLHF
TRBV3-1/TRBV3-2,TRBJ1-2,-,13,TRBD1,TGTGCCAGCAGGTCCCGGGACAGGGGGAGCTACACCTTC,CASRSRDRGSYTF
TRBV5-1,TRBJ2-3,-,16,TRBD2,TGCGCCAGCAGCCCTCAAAGCGGGGGACGAACAGATACGCAGTATTTT,CASSPQSGGRTDTQYF
TRBV9,TRBJ1-1,-,13,-,TGTGCCAGCAGCACCAGACAGTACACTGAAGCTTTCTTT,CASSTRQYTEAFF
TRBV7-9,TRBJ2-7,-,17,TRBD2,TGTGCCAGCAGCCGCCGGACTAGCGGGTTTAACTCCTACGAGCAGTACTTC,CASSRRTSGFNSYEQYF
TRBV30,TRBJ1-6,-,15,-,TGTGCCTGGAGTGTCGGTCGGCCCTATAATTCACCCCTCCACTTT,CAWSVGRPYNSPLHF
TRBV15,TRBJ2-2,-,17,TRBD1,TGTGCCACCAGCAGAGCCCACGGGACAGCGAACACCGGGGAGCTGTTTTTT,CATSRAHGTANTGELFF
TRBV19,TRBJ2-1,-,14,TRBD2,TGTGCCAGTGGAGGTCGGGGGGGCCCGAATGAGCAGTTCTTC,CASGGRGGPNEQFF
TRBV11-2,TRBJ2-1,-,14,-,TGTGCCAGCAGCCCCCCTAGAAGGGAGGAAGAGCAGTTCTTC,CASSPPRREEEQFF